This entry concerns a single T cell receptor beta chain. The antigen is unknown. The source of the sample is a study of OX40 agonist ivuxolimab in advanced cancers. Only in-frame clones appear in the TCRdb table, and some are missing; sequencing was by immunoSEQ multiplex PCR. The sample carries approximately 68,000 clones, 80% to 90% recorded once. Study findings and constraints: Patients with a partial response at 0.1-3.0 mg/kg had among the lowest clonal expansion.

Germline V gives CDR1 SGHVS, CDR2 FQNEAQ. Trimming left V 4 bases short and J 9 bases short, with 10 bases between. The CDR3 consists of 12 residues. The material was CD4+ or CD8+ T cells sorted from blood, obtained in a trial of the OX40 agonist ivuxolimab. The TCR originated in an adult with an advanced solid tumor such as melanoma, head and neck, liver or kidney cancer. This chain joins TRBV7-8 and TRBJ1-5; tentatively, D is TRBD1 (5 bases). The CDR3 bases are TGTGCCAGCAGCTCGCGTACAGGGCCCCAGCATTTT. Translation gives CASSSRTGPQHF.